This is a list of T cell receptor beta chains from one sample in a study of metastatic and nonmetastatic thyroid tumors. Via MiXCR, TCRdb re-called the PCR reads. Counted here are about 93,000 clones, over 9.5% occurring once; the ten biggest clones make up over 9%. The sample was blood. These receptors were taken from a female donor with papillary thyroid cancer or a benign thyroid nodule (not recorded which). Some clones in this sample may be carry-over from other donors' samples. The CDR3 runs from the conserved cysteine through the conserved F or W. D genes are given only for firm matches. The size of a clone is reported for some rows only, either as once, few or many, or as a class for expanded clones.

cdr3_nt: TGCGCCAGCAGTGATCTGGGGACGGGGGAGGCTTTCTTT
cdr3_aa: CASSDLGTGEAFF
v_call: TRBV4-1
d_call: -
j_call: TRBJ1-1
clone_size: many

cdr3_nt: TGCAGTGCTCTAGGACAGGGGGGCTACAATGAGCAGTTCTTC
cdr3_aa: CSALGQGGYNEQFF
v_call: TRBV20-1
d_call: TRBD1
j_call: TRBJ2-1
clone_size: many

cdr3_nt: TGTGCCAGATTCTGCGGCCAGAGAGGGGGATACATGAGATCGAACACTGAAGCTTTCTTT
cdr3_aa: CARFCGQRGGYMRSNTEAFF
v_call: TRBV6-6
d_call: -
j_call: TRBJ1-1
clone_size: many

cdr3_nt: TGTGCCATCAGTGTTGGAGACGGGATAACAGATACGCAGTATTTT
cdr3_aa: CAISVGDGITDTQYF
v_call: TRBV10-3
d_call: -
j_call: TRBJ2-3
clone_size: many

cdr3_nt: TGTGCCAGCAGTTTTCGGCTAGCGGGAGACGGAGATACGCGGTATTTT
cdr3_aa: CASSFRLAGDGDTRYF
v_call: TRBV12-3/TRBV12-4
d_call: TRBD2
j_call: TRBJ2-3
clone_size: -

cdr3_nt: TGTGCCAGCAGCCATCCCGGGACAGCACAAGAGACCCAGTACTTC
cdr3_aa: CASSHPGTAQETQYF
v_call: TRBV11-2
d_call: TRBD1
j_call: TRBJ2-5
clone_size: many

cdr3_nt: TGTGCCAGCTCTCCAAACAGGGCCCCCGGTGCAGCCCAGCATTTT
cdr3_aa: CASSPNRAPGAAQHF
v_call: TRBV18
d_call: -
j_call: TRBJ1-5
clone_size: many

cdr3_nt: TGTGCCAGCAGCTGGACCTTTATTTTCTCTGAAGCTTTCTTT
cdr3_aa: CASSWTFIFSEAFF
v_call: TRBV5-8
d_call: -
j_call: TRBJ1-1
clone_size: many

cdr3_nt: TGTGCCAGCAGCTCAGGGACTAGCGGGAATACGCAGTATTTT
cdr3_aa: CASSSGTSGNTQYF
v_call: TRBV7-6
d_call: TRBD2
j_call: TRBJ2-3
clone_size: many

cdr3_nt: TGTGCCAGCAGCTTAGCCCGGACAGGGTTAAATGGCTACACCTTC
cdr3_aa: CASSLARTGLNGYTF
v_call: TRBV7-9
d_call: TRBD1
j_call: TRBJ1-2
clone_size: -

cdr3_nt: TGTGCCAGCAGGCGGACAGGGGGCGATGAAAAACTGTTTTTT
cdr3_aa: CASRRTGGDEKLFF
v_call: TRBV6-1
d_call: TRBD1
j_call: TRBJ1-4
clone_size: many

cdr3_nt: TGTGCCAGCAGCGGGAGGGGACAGGGCACTGAAGCTTTCTTT
cdr3_aa: CASSGRGQGTEAFF
v_call: TRBV12-3/TRBV12-4
d_call: TRBD1
j_call: TRBJ1-1
clone_size: many

cdr3_nt: TGCAGTGCCCGGAGGGGGACAGGGAATGAAAAACTGTTTTTT
cdr3_aa: CSARRGTGNEKLFF
v_call: TRBV20-1
d_call: TRBD1
j_call: TRBJ1-4
clone_size: many

cdr3_nt: TGTGCCAGCAGCCGCCGGACAGGGGGCGCCGATTTCACAGATACGCAGTATTTT
cdr3_aa: CASSRRTGGADFTDTQYF
v_call: TRBV12-3/TRBV12-4
d_call: TRBD1
j_call: TRBJ2-3
clone_size: many

cdr3_nt: TGTGCCAGCAGTGGCTTTATACGACGGTTGGGTGGAAACACCATATATTTT
cdr3_aa: CASSGFIRRLGGNTIYF
v_call: TRBV28
d_call: -
j_call: TRBJ1-3
clone_size: many

cdr3_nt: TGTGCCAGCAGCTTAGACGGGTGGGCTAGCGGAAATGACAATGAGCAGTTCTTC
cdr3_aa: CASSLDGWASGNDNEQFF
v_call: TRBV11-2
d_call: TRBD2
j_call: TRBJ2-1
clone_size: -

cdr3_nt: TGTGCCAGCAGCCGGCCAGGGGGCCGGGTCGCGGCGAGAGTGGTGAATGAGCAGTTCTTC
cdr3_aa: CASSRPGGRVAARVVNEQFF
v_call: TRBV3-1
d_call: TRBD1
j_call: TRBJ2-1
clone_size: many

cdr3_nt: TGTGCCAGCAGTTACGCTACCCCCTCCTACAATGAGCAGTTCTTC
cdr3_aa: CASSYATPSYNEQFF
v_call: TRBV6-2/TRBV6-3
d_call: -
j_call: TRBJ2-1
clone_size: many

cdr3_nt: TGCGCCAGCAGCAAAGGGACAGGGGGCCTGAACACCGGGGAGCTGTTTTTT
cdr3_aa: CASSKGTGGLNTGELFF
v_call: TRBV5-1
d_call: TRBD1
j_call: TRBJ2-2
clone_size: many

cdr3_nt: TGCAGTGCTAGAGTAGGCTACGAGCAGTACTTC
cdr3_aa: CSARVGYEQYF
v_call: TRBV20-1
d_call: -
j_call: TRBJ2-7
clone_size: many

cdr3_nt: TGTGCCACCCAGACAGGGACCGGTCTATATGGCTACACCTTC
cdr3_aa: CATQTGTGLYGYTF
v_call: TRBV19
d_call: TRBD1
j_call: TRBJ1-2
clone_size: many

cdr3_nt: TGTGCCAGCAGTTTATACTCGACAGGGATCAGGACAGATACGCAGTATTTT
cdr3_aa: CASSLYSTGIRTDTQYF
v_call: TRBV28
d_call: TRBD1
j_call: TRBJ2-3
clone_size: many

cdr3_nt: TGTGCCAGCAGTTACTCGGGAGAGAATCAGCCCCAGCATTTT
cdr3_aa: CASSYSGENQPQHF
v_call: TRBV6-2/TRBV6-3
d_call: -
j_call: TRBJ1-5
clone_size: many

cdr3_nt: TGTGCCAGCAGTCTTAGTACAGGCCCATTTAATGAAAAACTGTTTTTT
cdr3_aa: CASSLSTGPFNEKLFF
v_call: TRBV28
d_call: -
j_call: TRBJ1-4
clone_size: many

cdr3_nt: TGTGCCAGCAGCCCCCGGGCACCTCCAGGAAACACCATATATTTT
cdr3_aa: CASSPRAPPGNTIYF
v_call: TRBV7-8
d_call: -
j_call: TRBJ1-3
clone_size: many

cdr3_nt: TGTGCCAGCAGACCGGACAGGGAACTTGAAAAACTGTTTTTT
cdr3_aa: CASRPDRELEKLFF
v_call: TRBV12-3/TRBV12-4
d_call: TRBD1
j_call: TRBJ1-4
clone_size: many

cdr3_nt: TGTGCCAGCAGCGTGGGGCGGGGTTCGTACAATGAGCAGTTCTTC
cdr3_aa: CASSVGRGSYNEQFF
v_call: TRBV9
d_call: -
j_call: TRBJ2-1
clone_size: many

cdr3_nt: TGTGCCAGCAGAACCCAGCTTTCAAACTACGAGCAGTACTTC
cdr3_aa: CASRTQLSNYEQYF
v_call: TRBV6-1
d_call: -
j_call: TRBJ2-7
clone_size: many